This record covers a single T cell receptor beta chain. This specimen belongs to a study of OX40 agonist ivuxolimab in advanced cancers. The CDR3 sequence is 15 residues long. Germline CDR1 reads MGHRA; CDR2 reads YSYEKL. V was cut by 1 base and J by 4 bases, with 10 bases left in between. Peripheral blood came from all dose cohorts at three timepoints. Some clones are missing from TCRdb's copy, which holds only in-frame ones; the method was immunoSEQ multiplex PCR. Among approximately 66,000 clones listed, around 89% were seen once. This clonotype originated in an adult with an advanced solid tumor such as melanoma, head and neck, liver or kidney cancer. The sequenced sample was CD4+ or CD8+ T cells sorted from blood, obtained in a trial of the OX40 agonist ivuxolimab. The V call is TRBV4-1, the J call TRBJ2-2, with D tentatively TRBD2 (6 bases). CDR3 sequence (DNA): TGCGCCAGCAGCCAAGCCGAGACTAGCACCGGGGAGCTGTTTTTT. This encodes CASSQAETSTGELFF.